This record covers a single T cell receptor (beta chain). The antigen is undetermined. The sample comes from a study of cytomegalovirus exposure and HLA in healthy donors. Study-wide results and limits: There were a few CMV-associated chains whose specificity for CMV antigens was confirmed in vitro.

The PCR employed 60 Vbeta primers together with 13 Jbeta primers. Assay: immunoSEQ multiplex PCR; the TCRdb copy retains only in-frame clones and omits some. Seen here are about 140,000 clones, around 76% observed once, and the top ten hold about 2.5%. The V segment lost 5 bases and the J segment 4 bases; nucleotides outside the gene matches: 7. CDR1 is SGHVS, CDR2 FNYEAQ, per germline. The CDR3 contains 15 residues. Sequenced sample: PBMCs. The V call is TRBV7-6, the J call TRBJ2-1, with TRBD2 matching over 8 bases. The clonotype was recovered from a male donor in good health and CMV-seronegative. The chain's CDR3 is CASSPSGRAYNEQFF. Here the CDR3 DNA reads TGTGCCAGCAGCCCCTCCGGGAGGGCGTACAATGAGCAGTTCTTC.